This TCR beta chain was identified during a study of identical twins. TCRdb redid the calling of the 5' RACE reads with MiXCR, one entry per CDR3 protein. The data hold some 330,000 distinct CDR3 sequences, with around 9.7% observed a single time. The CDR3 totals 14 residues. CDR1 is SNHLY, CDR2 FYNNEI, per germline. The V and J ends lost 8 bases and 2 bases, in that order; junction bases with no gene match: 2. Sequenced: naive T cells sorted from blood. The V and J genes are TRBV2 and TRBJ2-2; TRBD1 matches at 10 bases. The TCR originated in a woman in her fifties or sixties in good health. CDR3 residues: CASGDRGNTGELFF. CDR3 DNA: TGTGCCAGCGGGGACAGGGGAAACACCGGGGAGCTGTTTTTT.